The T cell receptor beta chain under discussion was sequenced for a study of T cell responses to AZD1222 COVID-19 vaccine (TCRdb year 2021). In the study overall: AZD1222 recipients whose second dose came at about 4 weeks and those whose second dose came at about 12 weeks were combined into one group, since spike-specific TCR depth and breadth did not differ between the two schedules. TCR sequencing covered fewer than 250 trial participants: some 210 given two doses of AZD1222 and some 25 given two doses of MenACWY control vaccine. Trial participants were enrolled by age into subgroups of 18-55, 56-69 and 70-plus years, and roughly 160, 29 and 62 TCR-sequenced participants, respectively, were included in these subgroups.

Concerning this clone: What antigen it recognizes has not been identified. No base qualities exist here, and no much larger clone lies one base off it.

This specimen's time point label, per the study, means: baseline before first vaccination. Samples from vaccinated people were obtained from the UK trials COV001 and COV002, which included a single-blind randomized controlled phase 2/3 trial of AZD1222 (ChAdOx1 nCoV-19) in healthy adults. For TCRbeta chain sequencing, PBMC samples were collected from trial participants at day 0 and at day 28 after the second dose. Findings and caveats that apply to the study as a whole: The 56-69-year group was small, and its depth increase did not reach significance, likely because of low power. Most participants were white British and females outnumbered males, and the authors suggested that clonal diversity may have been underestimated. Spike-specific TCR breadth and depth rose significantly after two AZD1222 doses compared with day 0 and with MenACWY recipients. Reportedly, almost half of the unique spike-specific TCRs recognized epitopes lying outside the regions that are mutated in the B.1.351 and B.1.1.7 variants. Conclusions about previously exposed vaccinees are limited because only six or seven AZD1222 recipients were SARS-CoV-2 seropositive at baseline. Because no day 14 peak-response samples were available, repertoires were characterized only after the peak T cell response. Vaccine-associated CD4 TCRs spanned the whole spike protein, with dominant responses in regions 160-218 and 743-854.

CDR1 SGDLS and CDR2 YYNGEE were looked up in the germline V gene. The germline ends are 12 bases apart after V is trimmed by 4 bases and J by 2 bases. Counted from cysteine to phenylalanine, this CDR3 has 15 amino acids. The entry retains the CDR3 DNA only, 45 bases that are in frame from base 1. The CDR3 regions of human TCRbeta chains were subjected to immunosequencing. The paper's processing steps were these. TCRs in the repertoires were matched against a reference library of SARS-CoV-2-specific TCRs that had been generated with the MIRA antigen-specificity platform. Breadth was defined as the fraction of unique TCRs that were SARS-CoV-2-associated. Depth was defined as the fraction of total T cells that were SARS-CoV-2-associated. Using the MIRA data, every spike-specific TCR was mapped to the spike region that the TCR reacted to and assigned to either a CD4 or a CD8 class. Log10-transformed breadth and depth values were compared by one-way ANOVA with Sidak's multiple comparisons tests. This immuneACCESS table, as held by TCRdb, lists in-frame sequences with V and J called but not all clones. Of the missing ones, under half trace to an unresolved V gene in checked studies; the others have no known cause. D and trimming come from the DNA, and the V and J calls and clone size come from that table. A total of fewer than 130,000 clones appear in this sample, roughly 90% of them only once. The ten largest clones represent roughly 1.6% of the sample.

Specimen: peripheral blood, collected on day 0 of AZD1222 vaccination. The TCR sequence derives from an adult in good health. Recombination connected TRBV9 to TRBJ1-4; TRBD1 is possibly the D segment (6 matching bases). The nucleotide sequence reads as follows: TGTGCCAGCAGCCCACAGGGTTCCACTAATGAAAAACTGTTTTTT. Protein translation: CASSPQGSTNEKLFF.